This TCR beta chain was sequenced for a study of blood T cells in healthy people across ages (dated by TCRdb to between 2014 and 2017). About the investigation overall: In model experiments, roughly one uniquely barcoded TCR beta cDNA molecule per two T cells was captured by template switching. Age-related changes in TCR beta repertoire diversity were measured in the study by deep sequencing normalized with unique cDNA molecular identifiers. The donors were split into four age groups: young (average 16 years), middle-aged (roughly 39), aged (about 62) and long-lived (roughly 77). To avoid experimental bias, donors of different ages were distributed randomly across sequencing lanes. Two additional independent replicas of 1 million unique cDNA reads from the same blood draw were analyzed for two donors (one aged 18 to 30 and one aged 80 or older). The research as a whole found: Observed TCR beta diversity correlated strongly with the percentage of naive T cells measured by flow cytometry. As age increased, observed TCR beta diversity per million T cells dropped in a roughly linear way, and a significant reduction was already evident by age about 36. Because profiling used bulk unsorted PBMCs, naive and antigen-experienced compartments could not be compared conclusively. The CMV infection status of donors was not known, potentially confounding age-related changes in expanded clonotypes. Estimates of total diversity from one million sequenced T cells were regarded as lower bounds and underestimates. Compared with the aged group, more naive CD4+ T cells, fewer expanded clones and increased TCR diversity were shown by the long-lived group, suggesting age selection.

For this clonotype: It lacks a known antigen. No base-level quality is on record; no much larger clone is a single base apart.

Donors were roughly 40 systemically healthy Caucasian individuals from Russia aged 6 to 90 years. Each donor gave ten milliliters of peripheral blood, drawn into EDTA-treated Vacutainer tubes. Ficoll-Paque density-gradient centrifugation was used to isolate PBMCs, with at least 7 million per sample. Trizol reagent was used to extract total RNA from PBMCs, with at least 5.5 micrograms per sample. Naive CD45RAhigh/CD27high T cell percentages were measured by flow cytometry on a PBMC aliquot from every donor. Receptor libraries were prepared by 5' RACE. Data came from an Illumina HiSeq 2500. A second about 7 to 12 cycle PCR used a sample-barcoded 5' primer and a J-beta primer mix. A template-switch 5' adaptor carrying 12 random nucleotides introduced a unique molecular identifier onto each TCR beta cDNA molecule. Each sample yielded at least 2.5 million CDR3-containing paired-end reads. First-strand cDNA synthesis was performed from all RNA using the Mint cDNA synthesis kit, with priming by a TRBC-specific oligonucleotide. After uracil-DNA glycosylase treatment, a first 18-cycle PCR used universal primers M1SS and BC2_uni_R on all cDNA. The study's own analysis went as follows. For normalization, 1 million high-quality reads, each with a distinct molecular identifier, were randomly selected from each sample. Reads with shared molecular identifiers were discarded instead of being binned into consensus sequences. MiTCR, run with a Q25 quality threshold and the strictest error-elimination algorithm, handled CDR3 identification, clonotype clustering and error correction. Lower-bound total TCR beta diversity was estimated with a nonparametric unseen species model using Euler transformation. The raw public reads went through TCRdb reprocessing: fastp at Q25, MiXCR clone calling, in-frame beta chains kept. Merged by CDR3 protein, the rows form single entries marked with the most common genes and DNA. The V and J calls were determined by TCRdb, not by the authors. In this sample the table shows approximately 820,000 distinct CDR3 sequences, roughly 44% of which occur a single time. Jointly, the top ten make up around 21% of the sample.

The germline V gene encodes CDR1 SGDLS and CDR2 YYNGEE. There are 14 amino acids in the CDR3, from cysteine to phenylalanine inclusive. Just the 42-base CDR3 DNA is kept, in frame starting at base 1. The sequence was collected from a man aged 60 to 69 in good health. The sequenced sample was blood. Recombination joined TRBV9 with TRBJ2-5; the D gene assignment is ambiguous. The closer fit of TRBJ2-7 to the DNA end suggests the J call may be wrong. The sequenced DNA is TGTGCCAGCAGCGTAGGAGGACCCACTTACGAGCAGTACTTC. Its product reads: CASSVGGPTYEQYF.